This T cell receptor (beta chain) was recorded in a study of neurological immune-mediated disorders. This clonotype was recorded at least ten times. Its matching antigen is unknown. CDR3 size: 11 residues. V was clipped by 10 bases and J by 3 bases; unmatched bases: 1. TCRdb reprocessed the 5' RACE reads via MiXCR and lists one record per CDR3 protein. Of 54,000 or so distinct CDR3 sequences listed, about 3.8% are singletons. Findings and limits, study-wide: Phylogenetic grouping put 18 of 34 multiple sclerosis patients' repertoires into one related-CDR3 cluster, a possible signature. As far as clinical or MRI features were concerned, none was associated with the multiple sclerosis repertoire cluster.

Sequenced: PBMCs. This sequence was found in a man aged 55 to 69 with multiple sclerosis. V usage is TRBV12-3 or TRBV12-4 and J usage is TRBJ2-3, with 7 bases identical to TRBD2. CDR3 region: CATGRTDTQYF. CDR3 DNA: TGTGCCACCGGGAGGACAGATACGCAGTATTTT.